This is a list of T cell receptor beta chains from one sample in a study of cytomegalovirus exposure and HLA in healthy donors. Only in-frame clones appear in the TCRdb table, and some are missing; sequencing was by immunoSEQ multiplex PCR. The sample lists around 150,000 clones, around three quarters seen once, with roughly 0.99% in the top ten. The sequencing sample was made of PBMCs. Receptor source: a woman between 40 and 55 years old in good health and CMV-seronegative. The conserved cysteine and the conserved F or W are not part of the CDR3 here.

j_call | v_call | cdr3_aa
TRBJ2-5 | TRBV29-1 | SVEACLGATETQY
TRBJ2-2 | TRBV5-1 | ASSPPSGTGGELF
TRBJ2-5 | TRBV29-1 | SAGSSGRETQY
TRBJ2-6 | TRBV19 | ASSIGQGGGGANVLT
TRBJ1-4 | TRBV30 | AWSVGGTANEKLF
TRBJ1-2 | TRBV7-8 | ASSLAGREGYT
TRBJ2-3 | TRBV2 | ASSEATGKTDTQY
TRBJ1-1 | TRBV6-6 | ASSSTGGNPEAF
TRBJ2-1 | TRBV5-1 | ASSRSATNGNEQF
TRBJ2-7 | TRBV11-2 | ASSLLTEYEQY
TRBJ2-3 | TRBV2 | ASSAVAGLGTDTQY
TRBJ1-3 | TRBV6-6 | ASTNRYSGNTIY
TRBJ1-4 | TRBV5-1 | ASSQDRGNEKLF
TRBJ1-4 | TRBV18 | ASSPPDTRAEKLF
TRBJ2-3 | TRBV7-9 | ASSWTGGPTDTQY
TRBJ2-3 | TRBV11-1 | ASSLNTAGDGTDTQY
TRBJ2-1 | TRBV28 | ASRLLTAGEQF
TRBJ1-5 | TRBV30 | AWGARGNQPQH
TRBJ2-1 | TRBV30 | AFSKGQGGWSEQF
TRBJ2-1 | TRBV2 | ASSRKDSSYNEQF
TRBJ2-7 | TRBV9 | ASSAGTYYEQY